This T cell receptor beta chain was retrieved from a study of blood T cell repertoires in COVID-19. Looking at the study overall: From the United States, Italy and Spain came samples of acute and convalescent COVID-19. PBMCs, B-cell-depleted T cells, or T cells provided the cDNA or gDNA that made up the material.

This CDR3 is 13 amino acids long. The V gene lost 6 bases and the J gene lost 4 bases, with 12 bases spanning the gap. Per germline, CDR1 SGHTS and CDR2 YDEGEE. Methods used by the authors: The assay estimated nucleated cells by amplifying reference gene primers. TCRdb's table, derived via immunoSEQ multiplex PCR, lists solely in-frame clones and lacks some. That table is the source of V, J and clone size, and D and trimming were worked out from the DNA. In the table there are 56,000 or so clones, approximately 80% of which are singletons. The TCR originated in a woman older than 75 with acute or convalescent COVID-19. This sequence joins TRBV5-8 and TRBJ2-3, with TRBD1 as a possible D gene (6 bases). The sequenced sample was peripheral blood. The CDR3 region has the DNA TGTGCCAGCAACAGGGATGTCGCAGATACGCAGTATTTT. Amino acid sequence: CASNRDVADTQYF. Filled out from reference TRBV5-8 and TRBJ2-3, the complete variable domain reads EAGVTQSPTHLIKTRGQQATLRCSPISGHTSVYWYQQALGLGLQFLLWYDEGEERNRGNFPPRFSGRQFPNYSSELNVNALELEDSALYLCASNRDVADTQYFGPGTRLTVL.